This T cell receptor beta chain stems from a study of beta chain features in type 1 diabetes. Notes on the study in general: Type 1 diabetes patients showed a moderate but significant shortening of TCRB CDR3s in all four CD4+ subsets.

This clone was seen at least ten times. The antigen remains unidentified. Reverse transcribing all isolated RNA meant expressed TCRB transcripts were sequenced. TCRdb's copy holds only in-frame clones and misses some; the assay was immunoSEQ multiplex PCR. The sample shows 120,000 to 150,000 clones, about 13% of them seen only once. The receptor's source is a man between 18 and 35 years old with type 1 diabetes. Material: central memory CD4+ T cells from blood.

CDR3 in amino acids: CASSRTGIGGYTF. The CDR3, as DNA: TGTGCCAGCAGCCGTACAGGGATCGGTGGCTACACCTTC. The chain carries TRBV14 and TRBJ1-2, with TRBD1 as a possible D gene (6 bases). V was clipped by 4 bases and J by 7 bases, with 13 bases between them. Germline V lookup: CDR1 SGHDN, CDR2 FVKESK. The CDR3 is made up of 13 amino acids.